This TCR beta chain is drawn from a study of shared clonotypes between healthy human individuals. Using immunoSEQ multiplex PCR, the repertoire was profiled, and TCRdb retains in-frame clones only, with some absent. The sample consists of around 510,000 clones, 95% to 97% of them appearing once. Overall study findings and caveats: Naive subsets tended to show greater estimated richness than memory subsets.

Notes on this clone: The antigen is unknown.

V lost 2 bases to trimming and J lost 8 bases, with 14 bases between them. The germline V gene encodes CDR1 SGHRS and CDR2 YFSETQ. CDR3 length: 15 residues. The sample taken for sequencing was naive CD4+ T cells sorted from blood. Specified subset: CD45RA+ positively selected. The sequence derives from a woman aged 25 to 45 in good health. The V call is TRBV5-1, the J call TRBJ1-6, with D unclear. DNA of the CDR3: TGCGCCAGCAGCTTAGTATCACTTTCGGATTCACCCCTCCACTTT. Protein: CASSLVSLSDSPLHF. Full variable domain (remainder filled in from reference TRBV5-1 and TRBJ1-6): KAGVTQTPRYLIKTRGQQVTLSCSPISGHRSVSWYQQTPGQGLQFLFEYFSETQRNKGNFPGRFSGRQFSNSRSEMNVSTLELGDSALYLCASSLVSLSDSPLHFGNGTRLTVT.